The entry below describes one TCR beta chain. Its antigen is undetermined. This sample is part of a study of T cell responses to AZD1222 COVID-19 vaccine. Study-wide points: Across spike, vaccine-associated CD4 TCRs were found, dominant at 160-218 and 743-854. There were mostly white British donors and more females than males, and clonal diversity was possibly underestimated.

The germline CDR1 and CDR2 sequences are LGHNA and YNFKEQ. V shed 0 bases and J shed 5 bases, with 10 bases lying between them. This CDR3 has 14 amino acids. The protocol was immunoSEQ multiplex PCR, while the TCRdb copy is restricted to in-frame clones and leaves out a portion. The repertoire holds fewer than 35,000 clones, just over 90% seen once, with less than 55% in the top ten. The sequence was collected from an adult in good health. The specimen was peripheral blood, collected on day 0 of AZD1222 vaccination. This chain connects TRBV4-2 to TRBJ1-2; no firm D call. This CDR3 reads CASSQEGQRYGYTF. CDR3 bases: TGTGCCAGCAGCCAAGAGGGTCAGCGATATGGCTACACCTTC.